The 11 T cell receptor beta chains reported below all come from one sample, sequenced in a study of human T cells and chemical hapten exposure. Indicated time point: patch test 2, 6 weeks after DPC sensitization. Treatment specified: therapeutic diphenylcyclopropenone sensitization with weekly scalp DPC. TCRdb recomputed calls from the RACE reads with MiXCR, one row per CDR3 protein. Among approximately 120,000 distinct CDR3 sequences listed, roughly 10% were seen once. The sample here was whole blood, taken in connection with sensitization to the hapten diphenylcyclopropenone (DPC). Every receptor here comes from a woman aged 40 to 49 with alopecia areata. Some clones in this sample may be carry-over from other donors' samples.

This clonotype was counted at least ten times. In DNA form, the CDR3 reads TGTGCCAGCAGTCGGACCTACTACGAGCAGTACTTC. This codes for CASSRTYYEQYF. V is TRBV6-2 or TRBV6-3 and J is TRBJ2-7; D not resolved. Trimming took 5 bases from V and 3 from J, leaving 8 bases between them. Germline V gene sequence: CDR1 MNHEY, CDR2 SVGEGT. The CDR3 extends over 12 amino acids.

This clonotype was counted a few times. The genes are TRBV4-3 and TRBJ2-5; 8 nucleotides agree with TRBD2. V lost 0 bases to trimming and J lost 2 bases; unmatched junction nucleotides: 5. This CDR3 comprises 16 residues. CDR1 and CDR2 from the germline V gene are LGHNA and YSLEER. CDR3 sequence reads: CASSQDSGLAQETQYF. The CDR3 DNA is TGCGCCAGCAGCCAAGATAGCGGACTAGCACAAGAGACCCAGTACTTC.

This clonotype was observed a handful of times. This chain uses TRBV18 with TRBJ1-1; D call uncertain. Between the trimmed V and J ends, which lost 5 bases and 2 bases, there was a span of 9 bases. CDR1 KGHSH and CDR2 LQKENI come from the germline V gene. The CDR3 spans 13 residues. The CDR3 nucleotides are TGTGCCAGCTCATCCGACATTAACACTGAAGCTTTCTTT. Translating it yields CASSSDINTEAFF.

There are a few counts of this clonotype. The rearrangement uses TRBV7-8 and TRBJ1-1, with a tentative D call TRBD1 (5 bases). Trimming shortened V by 2 bases and J by 3 bases, and 13 bases separated the two germline ends. The CDR3 runs 15 residues. CDR1 SGHVS and CDR2 FQNEAQ come from the germline V gene. The CDR3 bases are TGTGCCAGCAGCTTATTACCGGGGACGGACACTGAAGCTTTCTTT. As protein: CASSLLPGTDTEAFF.

This clonotype has just a few counts. The rearrangement joins TRBV7-2 to TRBJ2-2; 8 bases align to TRBD1. This CDR3 has 17 amino acids. V was pared by 4 bases and J by 1 base, with 8 bases of the junction left unmatched. The V gene's germline CDR1 is SGHTA and CDR2 FQGNSA. The CDR3 is CASSWAPDRVNTGELFF. The CDR3 DNA is TGTGCCAGCAGCTGGGCCCCGGACAGGGTGAACACCGGGGAGCTGTTTTTT.

This clonotype came up many times. J is TRBJ2-3 and V is TRBV12-3 or TRBV12-4; no clear D. The CDR3 totals 15 residues. Trimming took off 6 bases at V and 2 bases at J, with 15 bases between the two ends. This CDR3 is CASREDGPTTDTQYF. DNA for the CDR3: TGTGCCAGCAGAGAGGACGGGCCAACCACAGATACGCAGTATTTT.

This clonotype was observed at least ten times. V is TRBV29-1 and J is TRBJ1-2, with D unresolved. The CDR3 is 12 residues long. The germline V gene encodes CDR1 SQVTM and CDR2 ANQGSEA. The V end lost 7 bases, the J end lost 7 bases, and 16 bases lay between the germline ends. The CDR3 nucleotides read TGCAGCGCCGTCCCCAATAATCTTGGCTACACCTTC. This encodes CSAVPNNLGYTF.

This clonotype was picked up a small number of times. The chain uses TRBV6-6 and TRBJ2-3; D gene ambiguous. V was pared by 0 bases and J by 9 bases, with 10 bases between. Per germline, CDR1 MNHNY and CDR2 SVGAGI (reference sequence). This CDR3 has 13 amino acids. The DNA of the CDR3 is TGTGCCAGCAGTTACTCCGTGGGAAGCACGCAGTATTTT. Amino acids: CASSYSVGSTQYF.

This clonotype came up a few times. The chain is built from TRBV6-2 or TRBV6-3 and TRBJ2-3; the D gene is possibly TRBD2 (5 bases). The CDR3 spans 13 residues. V lost 6 bases and J 3 bases, leaving 10 bases between the germline ends. Germline-derived CDR1 and CDR2 are MNHEY and SVGEGT. The CDR3 region is CASREDLTDTQYF. Written as DNA, the CDR3 is TGTGCCAGCAGGGAGGATTTGACAGATACGCAGTATTTT.

This clonotype was seen ten or more times. CDR3: CASTARPGGGNNEQFF. In nucleotides, the CDR3 is TGCGCCAGCACCGCGAGGCCGGGCGGGGGTAACAATGAGCAGTTCTTC. The gene calls are TRBV5-1 and TRBJ2-1, with 7 bases lining up with TRBD2. This CDR3 spans 16 amino acids. J gave up 5 bases and V 6 bases, and 14 bases lay outside the gene matches. The V gene's germline CDR1 is SGHRS and CDR2 YFSETQ.

The chain combines TRBV9 with TRBJ2-7; D unclear. CDR3 length equals 15 residues. The germline V gene encodes CDR1 SGDLS and CDR2 YYNGEE. The V end lost 4 bases, the J end lost 6 bases, and 20 bases lay between the germline ends. For the CDR3, the DNA is TGTGCCAGCAGCTCCTCTTTGAAGGTTGTGGGCGAGCAGTACTTC. Translation: CASSSSLKVVGEQYF.